The TCR beta chain under discussion was sequenced for a study of shared clonotypes between healthy human individuals. The table came from immunoSEQ multiplex PCR; TCRdb's copy has only in-frame clones and leaves some out. The table includes a few hundred thousand clones, approximately 97% detected once. The germline gives CDR1 SGDLS, CDR2 YYNGEE. Trimming cost V 4 bases and J 6 bases, with 16 bases left between them. CDR3 size: 14 residues. The sample was naive CD4+ T cells sorted from blood. Subset defined: CD45RA+ positively selected. V usage is TRBV9 and J usage is TRBJ1-1; perhaps TRBD1 as D (5 bases). The TCR sequence derives from a woman in her twenties or thirties in good health. The CDR3 spells CASSPRRGDAEAFF. CDR3 sequence (DNA): TGTGCCAGCAGCCCCCGTCGGGGGGATGCTGAAGCTTTCTTT.